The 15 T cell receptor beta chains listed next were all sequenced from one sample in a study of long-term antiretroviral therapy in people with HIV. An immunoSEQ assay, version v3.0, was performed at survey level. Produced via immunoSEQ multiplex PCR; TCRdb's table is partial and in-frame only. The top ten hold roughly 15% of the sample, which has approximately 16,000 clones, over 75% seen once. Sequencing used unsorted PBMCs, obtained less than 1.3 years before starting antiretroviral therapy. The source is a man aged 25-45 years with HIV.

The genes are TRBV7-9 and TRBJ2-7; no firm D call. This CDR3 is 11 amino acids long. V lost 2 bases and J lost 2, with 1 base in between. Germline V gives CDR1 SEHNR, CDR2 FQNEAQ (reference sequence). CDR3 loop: CASSLTYEQYF. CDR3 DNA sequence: TGTGCCAGCAGCTTAACCTACGAGCAGTACTTC.

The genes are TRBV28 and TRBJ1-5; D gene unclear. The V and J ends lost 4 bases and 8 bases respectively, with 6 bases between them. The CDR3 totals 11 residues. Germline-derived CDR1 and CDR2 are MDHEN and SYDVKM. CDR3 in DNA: TGTGCCAGCAGTTCTTCTGAGCCCCAGCATTTT. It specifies CASSSSEPQHF. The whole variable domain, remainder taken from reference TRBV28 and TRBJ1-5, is DVKVTQSSRYLVKRTGEKVFLECVQDMDHENMFWYRQDPGLGLRLIYFSYDVKMKEKGDIPEGYSVSREKKERFSLILESASTNQTSMYLCASSSSEPQHFGDGTRLSIL.

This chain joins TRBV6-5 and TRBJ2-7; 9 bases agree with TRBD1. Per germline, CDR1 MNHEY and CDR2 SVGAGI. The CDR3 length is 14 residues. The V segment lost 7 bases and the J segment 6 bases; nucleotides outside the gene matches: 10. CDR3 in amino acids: CASTVEDRGREQYF. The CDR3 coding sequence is TGTGCCAGCACCGTGGAGGACAGGGGTCGCGAGCAGTACTTC.

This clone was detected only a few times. Here the CDR3 reads CASSTDRGSYTF. CDR3 bases: TGCGCCAGCAGCACGGACAGGGGTAGCTACACCTTC. V usage is TRBV5-1 and J usage is TRBJ1-2, with 9 bases identical to TRBD1. CDR3 size: 12 residues. V was clipped by 4 bases and J by 9 bases; unmatched bases: 4. Germline CDR1 reads SGHRS; CDR2 reads YFSETQ.

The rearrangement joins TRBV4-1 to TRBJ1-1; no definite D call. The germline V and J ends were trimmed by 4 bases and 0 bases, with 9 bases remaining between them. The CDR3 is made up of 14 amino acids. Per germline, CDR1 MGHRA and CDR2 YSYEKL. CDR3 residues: CASSPGPMNTEAFF. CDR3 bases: TGCGCCAGCAGCCCCGGACCCATGAACACTGAAGCTTTCTTT.

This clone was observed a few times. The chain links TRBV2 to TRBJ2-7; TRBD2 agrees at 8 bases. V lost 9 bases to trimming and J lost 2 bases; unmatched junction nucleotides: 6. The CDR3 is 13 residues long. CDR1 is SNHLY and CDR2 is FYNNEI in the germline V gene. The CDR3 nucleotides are TGTGCCAGTGAGACGGGGGGGACCTACGAGCAGTACTTC. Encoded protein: CASETGGTYEQYF.

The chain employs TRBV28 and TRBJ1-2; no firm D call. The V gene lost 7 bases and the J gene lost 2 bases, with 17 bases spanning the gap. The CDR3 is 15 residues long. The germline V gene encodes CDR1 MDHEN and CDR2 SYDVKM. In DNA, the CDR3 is TGTGCCAGCACCCTACAATCGGGCGGGAACTATGGCTACACCTTC. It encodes CASTLQSGGNYGYTF.

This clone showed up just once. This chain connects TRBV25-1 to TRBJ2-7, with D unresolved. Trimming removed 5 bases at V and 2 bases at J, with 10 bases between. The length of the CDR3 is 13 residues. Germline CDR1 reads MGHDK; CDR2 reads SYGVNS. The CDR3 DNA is TGTGCCAGCAGTAATGGCAGAACCTACGAGCAGTACTTC. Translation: CASSNGRTYEQYF.

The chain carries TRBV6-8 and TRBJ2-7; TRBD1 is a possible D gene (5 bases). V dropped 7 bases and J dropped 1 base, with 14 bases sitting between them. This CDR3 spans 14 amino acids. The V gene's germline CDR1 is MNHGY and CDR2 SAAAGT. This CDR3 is CASTHPAGSYEQYF. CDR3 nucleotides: TGTGCCAGCACCCACCCGGCAGGGTCCTACGAGCAGTACTTC.

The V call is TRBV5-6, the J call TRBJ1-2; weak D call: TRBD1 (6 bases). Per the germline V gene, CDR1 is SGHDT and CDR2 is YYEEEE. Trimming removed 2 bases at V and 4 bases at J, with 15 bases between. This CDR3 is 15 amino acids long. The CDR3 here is CASSFFTGSSYGYTF. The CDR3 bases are TGTGCCAGCAGCTTCTTTACAGGGTCTAGCTATGGCTACACCTTC. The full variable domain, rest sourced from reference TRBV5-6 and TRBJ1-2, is DAGVTQSPTHLIKTRGQQVTLRCSPKSGHDTVSWYQQALGQGPQFIFQYYEEEERQRGNFPDRFSGHQFPNYSSELNVNALLLGDSALYLCASSFFTGSSYGYTFGSGTRLTVV.

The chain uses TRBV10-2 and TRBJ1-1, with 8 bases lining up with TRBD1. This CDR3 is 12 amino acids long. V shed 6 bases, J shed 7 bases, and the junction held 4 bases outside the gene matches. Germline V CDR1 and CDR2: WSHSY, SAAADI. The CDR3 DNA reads TGCGCCAGCAGACACGGACAGGGTGAAGCTTTCTTT. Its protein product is CASRHGQGEAFF.

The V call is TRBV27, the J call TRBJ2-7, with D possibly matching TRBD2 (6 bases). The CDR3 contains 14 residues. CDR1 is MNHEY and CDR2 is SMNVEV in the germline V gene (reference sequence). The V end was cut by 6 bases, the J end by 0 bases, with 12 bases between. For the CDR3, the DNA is TGTGCCAGCAGCCCCGGGACTTTCTCCTACGAGCAGTACTTC. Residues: CASSPGTFSYEQYF.

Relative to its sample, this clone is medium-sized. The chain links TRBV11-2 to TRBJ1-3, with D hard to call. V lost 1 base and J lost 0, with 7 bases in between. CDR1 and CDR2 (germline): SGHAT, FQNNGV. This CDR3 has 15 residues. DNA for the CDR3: TGTGCCAGCAGCTTAGGCGGCTACTCTGGAAACACCATATATTTT. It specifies CASSLGGYSGNTIYF.

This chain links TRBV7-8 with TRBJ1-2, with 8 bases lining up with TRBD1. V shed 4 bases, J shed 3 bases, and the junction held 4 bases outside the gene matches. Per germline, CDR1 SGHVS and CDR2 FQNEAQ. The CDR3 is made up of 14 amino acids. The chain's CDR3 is CASSSRTGHYGYTF. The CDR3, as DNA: TGTGCCAGCAGCTCCCGGACAGGGCACTATGGCTACACCTTC.

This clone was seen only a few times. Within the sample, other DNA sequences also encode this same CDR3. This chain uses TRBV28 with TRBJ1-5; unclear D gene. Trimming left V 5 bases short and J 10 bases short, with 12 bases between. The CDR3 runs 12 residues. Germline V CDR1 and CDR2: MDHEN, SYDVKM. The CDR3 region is CASSPPRGPQHF. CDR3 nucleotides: TGTGCCAGCAGTCCCCCGCGAGGTCCCCAGCATTTT.